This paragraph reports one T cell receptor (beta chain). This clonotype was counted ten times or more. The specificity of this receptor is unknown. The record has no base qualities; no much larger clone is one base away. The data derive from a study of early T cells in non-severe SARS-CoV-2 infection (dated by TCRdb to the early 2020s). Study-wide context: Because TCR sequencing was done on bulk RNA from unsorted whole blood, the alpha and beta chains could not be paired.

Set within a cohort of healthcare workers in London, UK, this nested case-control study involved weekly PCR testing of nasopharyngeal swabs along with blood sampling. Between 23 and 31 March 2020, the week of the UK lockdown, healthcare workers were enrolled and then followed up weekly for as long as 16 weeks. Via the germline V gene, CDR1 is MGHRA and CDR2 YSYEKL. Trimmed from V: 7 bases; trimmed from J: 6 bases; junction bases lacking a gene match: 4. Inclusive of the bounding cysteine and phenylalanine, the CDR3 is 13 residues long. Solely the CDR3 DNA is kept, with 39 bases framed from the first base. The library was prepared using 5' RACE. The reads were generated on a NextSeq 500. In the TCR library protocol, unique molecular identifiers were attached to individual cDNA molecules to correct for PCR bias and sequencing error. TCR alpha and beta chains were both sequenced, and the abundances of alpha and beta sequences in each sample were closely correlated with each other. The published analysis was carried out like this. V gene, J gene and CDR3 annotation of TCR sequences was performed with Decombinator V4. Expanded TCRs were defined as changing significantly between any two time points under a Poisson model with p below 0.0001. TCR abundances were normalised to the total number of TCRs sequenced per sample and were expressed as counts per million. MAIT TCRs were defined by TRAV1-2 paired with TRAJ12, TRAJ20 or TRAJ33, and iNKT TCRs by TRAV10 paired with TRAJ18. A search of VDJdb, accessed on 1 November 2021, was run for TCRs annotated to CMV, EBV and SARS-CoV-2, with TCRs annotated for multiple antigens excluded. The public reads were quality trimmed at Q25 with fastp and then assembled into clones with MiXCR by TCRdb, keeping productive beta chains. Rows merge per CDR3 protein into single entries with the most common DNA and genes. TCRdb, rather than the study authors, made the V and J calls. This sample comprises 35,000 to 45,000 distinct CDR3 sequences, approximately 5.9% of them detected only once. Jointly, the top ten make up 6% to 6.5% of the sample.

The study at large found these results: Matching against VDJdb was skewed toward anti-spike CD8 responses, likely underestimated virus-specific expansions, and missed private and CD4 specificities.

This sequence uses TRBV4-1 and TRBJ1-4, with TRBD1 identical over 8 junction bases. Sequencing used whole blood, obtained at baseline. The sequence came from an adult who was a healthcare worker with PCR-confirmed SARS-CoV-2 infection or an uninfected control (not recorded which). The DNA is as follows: TGCGCCAGCAAAGGGACAGGCTATGAAAAACTGTTTTTT. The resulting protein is CASKGTGYEKLFF.